This entry lists 18 T cell receptor beta chains sequenced from one sample in a study of T-cell reconstitution after alpha-beta-depleted transplantation in children. Preparation of the TCRbeta library was carried out with unique molecular identifiers. TCRdb re-called the PCR reads through MiXCR, storing one row per CDR3 protein. The data show around 440,000 distinct CDR3 sequences, with roughly a tenth seen just once and 2% held by the top ten. The input for sequencing was PBMCs, taken before TCRalphabeta/CD19-depleted stem cell transplant. The receptor set was obtained from a child under 10 years old with inherited bone marrow failure, due to receive a stem cell transplant.

This clonotype has ten or more counts. This sequence joins TRBV4-1 and TRBJ1-1; 9 positions match TRBD1. This CDR3 is built from 18 residues. V was pared by 0 bases and J by 0 bases, with 8 bases of the junction left unmatched. Germline CDR1 reads MGHRA; CDR2 reads YSYEKL. CDR3 DNA sequence: TGCGCCAGCAGCCAAGATGGGGGGACAGGGAGGGTGAACACTGAAGCTTTCTTT. Its protein product is CASSQDGGTGRVNTEAFF.

In this sample, this clonotype turned up many times. The chain carries TRBV4-2 and TRBJ2-5; D perhaps matches TRBD1 (5 bases). CDR3 length: 15 residues. The germline CDR1 and CDR2 sequences are LGHNA and YNFKEQ. V was pared by 0 bases and J by 0 bases, with 8 bases between. CDR3 in DNA: TGTGCCAGCAGCCAAGAAGGGGCGAACCAAGAGACCCAGTACTTC. Protein sequence: CASSQEGANQETQYF.

This clonotype showed up many times. The chain uses TRBV7-2 and TRBJ2-5; TRBD2 matches 15 bases. CDR1 is SGHTA, CDR2 FQGNSA, per germline. V dropped 5 bases and J dropped 5; count of bases not matched to a gene: 12. The CDR3 has 18 amino acids. In nucleotides, the CDR3 is TGTGCCAGCAGCCAACGGACTAGCGGGAGGGCCGGTAGGGAGACCCAGTACTTC. The encoded protein is CASSQRTSGRAGRETQYF.

This clonotype was recorded at least ten times. This sequence joins TRBV12-3 or TRBV12-4 and TRBJ1-2, with 9 bases identical to TRBD1. The trim removed 3 bases at V and 3 bases at J, leaving 11 bases unmatched. The CDR3 length is 17 residues. CDR3 bases: TGTGCCAGCAGTTTTAGTGGGACAGGGAGGTCTCACTATGGCTACACCTTC. Its translation: CASSFSGTGRSHYGYTF.

The gene calls are TRBV11-1 and TRBJ2-3, with 7 bases lining up with TRBD2. There are 20 residues in the CDR3. Germline-derived CDR1 and CDR2 are SGHAT and FQDESV (reference sequence). Losses at the gene ends were 0 bases for V and 3 bases for J; bases not matched to a gene: 18. The chain's CDR3 is CASSLAVLPGTISSTDTQYF. The CDR3, as DNA: TGTGCCAGCAGCTTAGCCGTGCTGCCCGGGACTATCTCTAGTACAGATACGCAGTATTTT.

A few counts support this clonotype. V and J are TRBV12-3 or TRBV12-4 and TRBJ1-4; D is unresolved. V was trimmed by 0 bases and J by 7 bases, leaving 12 bases between them. The CDR3 extends over 15 amino acids. The CDR3 sequence is CASSLALTAVEKLFF. The CDR3 DNA reads as TGTGCCAGCAGTTTAGCGCTGACGGCAGTTGAAAAACTGTTTTTT.

This clonotype was seen ten or more times. The rearrangement joins TRBV5-1 to TRBJ2-1; D ambiguous. This CDR3 is built from 12 residues. Germline assignment: CDR1 SGHRS and CDR2 YFSETQ. V shed 2 bases and J shed 8 bases, with 8 bases lying between them. CDR3 loop: CASSLDFYEQFF. The DNA of the CDR3 is TGCGCCAGCAGCTTAGATTTCTATGAGCAGTTCTTC.

The V call is TRBV12-3 or TRBV12-4, the J call TRBJ2-1; D possibly corresponds to TRBD2 (5 bases). V was pared by 7 bases and J by 4 bases, with 14 bases between. The CDR3 consists of 14 residues. The CDR3: CASTPLTGYNEQFF. The CDR3 bases are TGTGCCAGCACCCCTCTGACGGGATACAATGAGCAGTTCTTC.

This clonotype was counted at least ten times. The chain has TRBV4-1 and TRBJ2-3; the match to TRBD2 covers 7 bases. CDR1 MGHRA and CDR2 YSYEKL come from the germline V gene. CDR3 length: 15 amino acids. V gave up 3 bases and J gave up 0 bases; unmatched junction bases: 3. This chain's CDR3 is CASSHLSGSTDTQYF. Here the CDR3 DNA reads TGCGCCAGCAGCCACCTTAGCGGGAGCACAGATACGCAGTATTTT.

The gene calls are TRBV6-2 or TRBV6-3 and TRBJ1-5; unclear D gene. V shed 2 bases and J shed 6 bases, with 11 bases lying between them. The germline CDR1 and CDR2 sequences are MNHEY and SVGEGT. The CDR3 is 14 amino acids. The CDR3 region is CASSYDPRRQPQHF. The CDR3, as DNA: TGTGCCAGCAGTTACGATCCTCGTCGTCAGCCCCAGCATTTT.

This clonotype was seen many times. The V and J genes are TRBV6-1 and TRBJ2-7; D call uncertain. V gave up 6 bases and J gave up 3 bases, with 12 bases separating them. The CDR3 is 13 residues long. Germline CDR1 is MNHNS and CDR2 is SASEGT. The DNA for the CDR3 is TGTGCCAGCAGCACGTTCCGCGACTACGAGCAGTACTTC. It codes for CASSTFRDYEQYF.

This clonotype occurred a few times. The V call is TRBV12-3 or TRBV12-4, the J call TRBJ1-6, with no clear D. The CDR3 covers 15 residues. Trimming pared 3 bases from V and 7 bases from J, leaving 13 bases between. CDR3 nucleotide sequence: TGTGCCAGCAGTTTTACCCTTCGCAGGAATTCACCCCTCCACTTT. Translation gives CASSFTLRRNSPLHF.

This clonotype has a count of ten or more. V usage is TRBV6-1 and J usage is TRBJ1-4; no reliable D call. CDR3 size: 16 residues. The V end was cut by 5 bases, the J end by 0 bases, with 13 bases between. The germline V gene has CDR1 MNHNS and CDR2 SASEGT. The CDR3 DNA reads as TGTGCCAGCAGTCCAAGACAACCTGCAACTAATGAAAAACTGTTTTTT. This gives the protein CASSPRQPATNEKLFF.

At least ten counts were recorded for this clonotype. V and J are TRBV7-2 and TRBJ2-3; 7 bases map to TRBD1. Per germline, CDR1 SGHTA and CDR2 FQGNSA. The CDR3 is 15 amino acids. J lost 5 bases, V lost 2 bases, and 7 bases had no gene match. The CDR3 DNA follows: TGTGCCAGCAGCTTACTCGGACAGGTTGAAGATACGCAGTATTTT. This gives the protein CASSLLGQVEDTQYF.

This clonotype was picked up a small number of times. The chain combines TRBV20-1 with TRBJ2-1; no firm D call. The CDR3 spans 17 residues. V was shortened by 1 base and J by 1 base, with 17 bases between the two germline ends. Germline V gene sequence: CDR1 DFQATT, CDR2 SNEGSKA (reference sequence). The CDR3 here is CSARGRVNAKSYNEQFF. The CDR3 DNA follows: TGCAGTGCTAGAGGACGGGTCAACGCGAAATCCTACAATGAGCAGTTCTTC.

In this sample, this clonotype turned up a few times. CDR3 residues: CATSRDWGRWGPRETQYF. CDR3 in DNA: TGTGCCACCAGCAGAGATTGGGGGCGTTGGGGGCCTAGGGAGACCCAGTACTTC. The V call is TRBV15, the J call TRBJ2-5; a possible D gene is TRBD1 (6 bases). This CDR3 contains 18 residues. In germline, CDR1 is LNHNV, CDR2 YYDKDF (reference sequence). Deletions cut 0 bases from V and 5 bases from J, with 22 bases between.

Concerning this clonotype: With a much larger clone just one base away, this may be a read error. V gene TRBV5-5 combines with J gene TRBJ1-1; 7 nucleotides match TRBD1. Germline V gene sequence: CDR1 SGHKS, CDR2 YYEKEE (reference sequence). This CDR3 spans 14 amino acids. The CDR3: CARSLTGPATEAFF. The CDR3 nucleotides are TGTGCCAGAAGCTTGACAGGGCCGGCCACTGAAGCTTTCTTT.

This clonotype was counted many times. The genes are TRBV5-1 and TRBJ2-3, with 15 bases fitting TRBD2. This CDR3 comprises 18 residues. The V segment lost 2 bases and the J segment 1 base; nucleotides outside the gene matches: 5. CDR1 SGHRS and CDR2 YFSETQ come from the germline V gene. CDR3 in amino acids: CASSFGLAGGFRTDTQYF. The CDR3, as DNA: TGCGCCAGCAGCTTCGGACTAGCGGGAGGGTTTCGCACAGATACGCAGTATTTT. Variable domain in full (rest from reference TRBV5-1 and TRBJ2-3): KAGVTQTPRYLIKTRGQQVTLSCSPISGHRSVSWYQQTPGQGLQFLFEYFSETQRNKGNFPGRFSGRQFSNSRSEMNVSTLELGDSALYLCASSFGLAGGFRTDTQYFGPGTRLTVL.